These 7 T cell receptor beta chains were sequenced from one sample in a study of early T cells in non-severe SARS-CoV-2 infection. TCRdb itself ran the 5' RACE reads through MiXCR, one entry per CDR3 protein. The data show about 23,000 distinct CDR3 sequences, with 5% seen just once and about 3.9% held by the top ten. The sequenced material came from whole blood. These receptors originate from an adult who was a healthcare worker with PCR-confirmed SARS-CoV-2 infection or an uninfected control (not recorded which).

The chain carries TRBV28 and TRBJ2-7; 7 bases match TRBD2. Per the germline V gene, CDR1 is MDHEN and CDR2 is SYDVKM. CDR3 length: 17 residues. With V trimmed by 6 bases and J by 0 bases, 14 bases remained unmatched. DNA for the CDR3: TGTGCCAGCAGAACCCTGCTAGAAGCGGGGAGCTCCTACGAGCAGTACTTC. It yields the protein CASRTLLEAGSSYEQYF.

This clonotype is medium-sized by share. V is TRBV6-4 and J is TRBJ1-2, with D hard to call. Between the trimmed V and J ends, which lost 3 bases and 4 bases, there was a span of 12 bases. This CDR3 is built from 14 residues. Per germline, CDR1 MRHNA and CDR2 SNTAGT. The CDR3 DNA reads TGTGCCAGCAGTGAAGCGGGTTCGAGCTATGGCTACACCTTC. It translates to CASSEAGSSYGYTF.

This clonotype was seen only a few times. This chain links TRBV10-3 with TRBJ2-7; 11 bases match TRBD1. V was pared by 11 bases and J by 4 bases, with 10 bases of the junction left unmatched. This CDR3 spans 14 amino acids. Germline assignment: CDR1 ENHRY and CDR2 SYGVKD. The CDR3: CAVGEGTGGYEQYF. The CDR3 coding sequence is TGTGCCGTTGGAGAAGGGACAGGGGGTTACGAGCAGTACTTC.

This clonotype was counted at least ten times. This chain connects TRBV11-1 to TRBJ1-6; 9 bases line up with TRBD1. Unmatched junction bases numbered 11, after V lost 5 bases and J lost 0 bases. The CDR3 has 19 amino acids. Germline loops: CDR1 SGHAT, CDR2 FQDESV (reference sequence). DNA for the CDR3: TGTGCCAGCAGCCGCCGGACAGGGGCGCTTAGCTCCTATAATTCACCCCTCCACTTT. This sequence encodes CASSRRTGALSSYNSPLHF.

By sample fraction, this clonotype is medium-sized (0.01 to 0.1%). This rearrangement joins TRBV28 to TRBJ2-1; TRBD2 matches at 9 bases. CDR1 is MDHEN, CDR2 SYDVKM, per germline. V lost 0 bases and J lost 4; bases outside the gene matches: 13. The CDR3 spans 19 residues. Here the CDR3 DNA reads TGTGCCAGCAGTTTATGGGCCCCAACAAGCGGGGGGACTTACAATGAGCAGTTCTTC. The encoded protein is CASSLWAPTSGGTYNEQFF.

There are a few counts of this clonotype. The V gene is TRBV9, the J gene TRBJ1-2; D not resolved. Germline values: CDR1 SGDLS, CDR2 YYNGEE. Trimming removed 3 bases at V and 7 bases at J, with 7 bases between. This CDR3 region has 11 residues. CDR3 nucleotide sequence: TGTGCCAGCAGCGGGACCAGTGGCTACACCTTC. This gives the protein CASSGTSGYTF. The complete variable domain, with remaining parts taken from reference TRBV9 and TRBJ1-2, reads DSGVTQTPKHLITATGQRVTLRCSPRSGDLSVYWYQQSLDQGLQFLIQYYNGEERAKGNILERFSAQQFPDLHSELNLSSLELGDSALYFCASSGTSGYTFGSGTRLTVV.

This chain links TRBV18 with TRBJ2-5, with D possibly matching TRBD2 (6 bases). The CDR3 totals 15 residues. CDR1 and CDR2 from the germline V gene are KGHSH and LQKENI. Trimming removed 0 bases from V and 0 bases from J, with 8 bases in between. CDR3 sequence reads: CASSPPGGYQETQYF. The DNA for the CDR3 is TGTGCCAGCTCACCACCAGGAGGGTACCAAGAGACCCAGTACTTC.